The clone carrying this T cell receptor beta chain was counted ten times or more. The data belong to a study of neurological immune-mediated disorders. Documented time point: longitudinal time-point 2. Each CDR3 protein is one row after TCRdb ran MiXCR on the 5' RACE reads. The table has approximately 31,000 distinct CDR3 sequences, approximately 13% seen once. Trimming cost V 6 bases and J 5 bases; bases outside gene matches: 7. Germline CDR1 and CDR2: DFQATT and SNEGSKA (reference sequence). The CDR3 is 15 amino acids. Sequencing was performed on PBMCs. This clonotype originated in a woman between 35 and 50 years old in good health. The V gene is TRBV20-1, the J gene TRBJ2-1; 13 bases fit TRBD2. CDR3 DNA sequence: TGCAGTGCCACCACACTAGCGGGAGGGCACAATGAGCAGTTCTTC. Amino acid sequence: CSATTLAGGHNEQFF.